A selection of T cell receptor beta chains follows, all from one sample in a study of lymphopenia after photon versus proton radiotherapy. Clones were read by immunoSEQ multiplex PCR, and TCRdb kept only the in-frame ones, dropping some. The sample shows 70,000 to 95,000 clones, 83% of them seen only once. The material was peripheral blood, obtained from a patient treated with proton-based radiotherapy. The source of these receptors is a man aged 55 to 70 with pancreatic cancer. Each CDR3 is given with its conserved first and last residue. The D gene is left open where the match is weak. A clone size is listed for some rows: how often the clone was seen (once, few, many), or a class if it is expanded.

size,V,D,J,CDR3,DNA
.,TRBV6-5,.,TRBJ2-1,CASSLGLAYNEQFF,TGTGCCAGCAGCCTAGGACTGGCTTACAATGAGCAGTTCTTC
.,TRBV28,TRBD1,TRBJ1-5,CASIRQGAYSNQPQHF,TGTGCCAGCATTAGACAGGGGGCCTATAGCAATCAGCCCCAGCATTTT
.,TRBV6-1,.,TRBJ1-1,CASSESQGLQAFF,TGTGCCAGCAGTGAAAGTCAGGGCCTTCAAGCTTTCTTT
.,TRBV19,.,TRBJ1-3,CASTDTGAGNTIYF,TGTGCCAGTACCGACACGGGGGCAGGAAACACCATATATTTT
once,TRBV9,.,TRBJ2-4,CASSAYNGDIQYF,TGTGCCAGCAGCGCTTACAACGGGGACATTCAGTACTTC
.,TRBV7-8,.,TRBJ2-7,CASSFRTGEQYF,TGTGCCAGCAGCTTCAGGACGGGAGAGCAGTACTTC
.,TRBV7-2,.,TRBJ2-3,CASSTYTDTQYF,TGTGCCAGCAGCACCTACACAGATACGCAGTATTTT
.,TRBV19,TRBD2,TRBJ2-1,CASHPRTSGANEQFF,TGTGCCAGCCACCCCCGGACTAGCGGAGCTAATGAGCAGTTCTTC
few,TRBV27,.,TRBJ1-2,CASSLSAPNYGYTF,TGTGCCAGCAGTTTATCAGCGCCGAACTATGGCTACACCTTC
.,TRBV11-2,.,TRBJ2-7,CASSLAGSYEQYF,TGTGCCAGCAGCTTAGCAGGGTCCTACGAGCAGTACTTC
.,TRBV7-3,TRBD1,TRBJ2-6,CASSFAPGQGMGANVLTF,TGTGCCAGCAGCTTTGCTCCGGGACAGGGAATGGGGGCCAACGTCCTGACTTTC
.,TRBV5-4,TRBD1,TRBJ2-7,CASSLDPGTGIHEQYF,TGTGCCAGCAGCTTGGACCCCGGGACAGGGATCCACGAGCAGTACTTC
.,TRBV7-2,.,TRBJ2-1,CASSPRQAWYNEQFF,TGTGCCAGCAGCCCTCGACAGGCTTGGTACAATGAGCAGTTCTTC
few,TRBV6-5,TRBD2,TRBJ2-7,CASSYSRREGHYEQYF,TGTGCCAGCAGTTACTCCAGGCGGGAGGGCCACTACGAGCAGTACTTC
once,TRBV10-2,.,TRBJ2-7,CASSGDYEQYF,TGCGCCAGCAGTGGGGATTACGAGCAGTACTTC
.,TRBV25-1,.,TRBJ2-7,CASSEFGGQSRNEQYF,TGTGCCAGCAGTGAATTCGGGGGGCAAAGTAGGAACGAGCAGTACTTC
.,TRBV7-9,.,TRBJ1-4,CASSFRQQANNEKLFF,TGTGCCAGCAGCTTCCGACAGCAAGCCAATAATGAAAAACTGTTTTTT
.,TRBV11-2,.,TRBJ1-1,CASSSRPNTEAFF,TGTGCCAGCAGCTCAAGACCAAACACTGAAGCTTTCTTT
few,TRBV5-4,.,TRBJ2-3,CASSFGLRSDTQYF,TGTGCCAGCAGCTTTGGACTACGATCAGATACGCAGTATTTT
.,TRBV28,.,TRBJ2-3,CASTAGPTDTQYF,TGTGCCAGCACCGCCGGCCCCACAGATACGCAGTATTTT
.,TRBV20-1,TRBD1,TRBJ1-2,CSAGQGYGYTF,TGCAGTGCTGGACAGGGATATGGCTACACCTTC
.,TRBV27,.,TRBJ1-1,CATKLSMNTEAFF,TGTGCTACGAAATTATCCATGAACACTGAAGCTTTCTTT
.,TRBV18,.,TRBJ1-2,CASSRDQAGLRGYGYTF,TGTGCCAGCTCACGGGACCAGGCAGGGCTCCGGGGCTATGGCTACACCTTC
.,TRBV2,.,TRBJ1-5,CASSGQANQPQHF,TGTGCCAGCAGTGGCCAGGCAAATCAACCCCAGCATTTT
.,TRBV15,.,TRBJ2-7,CATSRALNSREGEQYF,TGTGCCACCAGCAGAGCGTTGAATTCGCGGGAAGGGGAGCAGTACTTC
.,TRBV28,TRBD1,TRBJ1-2,CASSLRDSNYGYTF,TGTGCCAGCAGTTTACGGGACAGTAACTATGGCTACACCTTC
.,TRBV2,.,TRBJ1-1,CASSEDVLNTEAFF,TGTGCCAGCAGTGAGGATGTTCTGAACACTGAAGCTTTCTTT
.,TRBV5-4,TRBD2,TRBJ2-1,CASSPHAGTSGRNEQFF,TGTGCCAGCAGCCCACACGCCGGGACTAGCGGGAGGAATGAGCAGTTCTTC
.,TRBV7-6,.,TRBJ2-1,CASSLGPYRTDNEQFF,TGTGCCAGCAGCTTAGGACCATATAGAACCGACAATGAGCAGTTCTTC
.,TRBV27,.,TRBJ2-3,CASRAQGLGTDTQYF,TGTGCCAGCAGGGCCCAGGGCTTGGGCACAGATACGCAGTATTTT
.,TRBV18,.,TRBJ1-1,CASSLTSGGDTEAFF,TGTGCCAGCTCATTAACAAGCGGGGGTGACACTGAAGCTTTCTTT
.,TRBV28,.,TRBJ2-7,CASDSRRGHHEQYF,TGTGCCAGCGACTCGAGGAGGGGGCACCACGAGCAGTACTTC
.,TRBV4-2,TRBD1,TRBJ2-1,CASSLDREQFF,TGTGCCAGCAGCTTGGACAGGGAGCAGTTCTTC
.,TRBV4-3,.,TRBJ1-1,CASSQALAASNTEAFF,TGCGCCAGCAGCCAAGCCCTCGCCGCTTCGAACACTGAAGCTTTCTTT
.,TRBV5-1,.,TRBJ2-6,CASSSDTAANVLTF,TGCGCCAGCAGCTCAGACACGGCGGCCAACGTCCTGACTTTC
.,TRBV27,.,TRBJ2-1,CASSLVFLRGYEKGYNEQFF,TGTGCCAGCAGTTTGGTGTTTCTACGAGGGTATGAAAAGGGTTACAATGAGCAGTTCTTC
.,TRBV29-1,TRBD1,TRBJ2-7,CSGRTGGEQYF,TGCAGCGGGAGGACAGGGGGAGAGCAGTACTTC
.,TRBV18,.,TRBJ1-5,CASSPPQGGSNQPQHF,TGTGCCAGCTCACCACCGCAGGGTGGGAGCAATCAGCCCCAGCATTTT
once,TRBV28,TRBD1,TRBJ1-2,CASSPPLLGQLGGYTF,TGTGCCAGCAGTCCCCCCCTCCTGGGACAGCTCGGTGGCTACACCTTC
.,TRBV4-2,TRBD1,TRBJ2-5,CASSHRTGALQETQYF,TGTGCCAGCAGCCATCGGACAGGGGCCTTGCAAGAGACCCAGTACTTC
.,TRBV7-2,.,TRBJ1-5,CASGGGNLGQPQHF,TGTGCCAGCGGAGGGGGTAATTTAGGTCAGCCCCAGCATTTT
.,TRBV18,.,TRBJ1-1,CASSKGQNTEAFF,TGTGCCAGCTCAAAGGGACAGAACACTGAAGCTTTCTTT
.,TRBV6-5,TRBD2,TRBJ2-1,CASSSSFSGRASEQFF,TGTGCCAGCAGTTCTTCTTTTAGCGGGAGGGCCAGTGAGCAGTTCTTC
.,TRBV5-4,TRBD2,TRBJ2-7,CASSLETSGSIDEQYF,TGTGCCAGCAGCTTGGAAACTAGCGGGAGTATAGACGAGCAGTACTTC
.,TRBV7-9,.,TRBJ1-1,CASSLGQGTRNTEAFF,TGTGCCAGCAGCTTAGGGCAGGGGACCAGGAACACTGAAGCTTTCTTT
.,TRBV28,TRBD2,TRBJ2-3,CASSLVTSGSGDTQYF,TGTGCCAGCAGTTTGGTGACTAGCGGGAGCGGCGATACGCAGTATTTT
few,TRBV2,.,TRBJ1-2,CASSEGGYTF,TGTGCCAGCTCTGAGGGCGGCTACACCTTC
.,TRBV5-4,.,TRBJ1-2,CASSLGTYGYTF,TGTGCCAGCAGCCTAGGGACGTATGGCTACACCTTC
once,TRBV21-1,.,TRBJ2-7,CASSKLTFSSGGRSYEQYF,TGTGCCAGCAGCAAACTCACCTTCTCTAGCGGCGGGAGATCCTACGAGCAGTACTTC
.,TRBV28,TRBD1,TRBJ1-4,CASSLGQGEKLFF,TGTGCCAGCAGTTTGGGACAGGGAGAAAAACTGTTTTTT
.,TRBV7-2,TRBD1,TRBJ2-7,CASSFPGTGAQSYEQYF,TGTGCCAGCAGCTTCCCCGGGACAGGGGCTCAATCCTACGAGCAGTACTTC